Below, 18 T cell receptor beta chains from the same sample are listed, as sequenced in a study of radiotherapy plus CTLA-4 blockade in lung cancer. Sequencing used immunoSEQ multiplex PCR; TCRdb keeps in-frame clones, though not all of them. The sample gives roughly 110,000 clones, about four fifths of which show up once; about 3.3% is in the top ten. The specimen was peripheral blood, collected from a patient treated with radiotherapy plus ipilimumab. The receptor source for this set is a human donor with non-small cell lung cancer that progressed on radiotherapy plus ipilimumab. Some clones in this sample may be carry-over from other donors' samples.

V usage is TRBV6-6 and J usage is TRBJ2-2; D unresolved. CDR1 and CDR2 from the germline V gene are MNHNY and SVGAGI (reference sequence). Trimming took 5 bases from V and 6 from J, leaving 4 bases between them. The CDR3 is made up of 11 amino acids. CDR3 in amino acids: CASSRSGELFF. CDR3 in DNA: TGTGCCAGCAGTCGTTCCGGGGAGCTGTTTTTT.

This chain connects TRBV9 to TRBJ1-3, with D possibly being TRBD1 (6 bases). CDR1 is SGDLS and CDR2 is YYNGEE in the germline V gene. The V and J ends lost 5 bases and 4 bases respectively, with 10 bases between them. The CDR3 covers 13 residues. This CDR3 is CASSFQGGNTIYF. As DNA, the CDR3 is TGTGCCAGCAGTTTTCAGGGGGGAAACACCATATATTTT.

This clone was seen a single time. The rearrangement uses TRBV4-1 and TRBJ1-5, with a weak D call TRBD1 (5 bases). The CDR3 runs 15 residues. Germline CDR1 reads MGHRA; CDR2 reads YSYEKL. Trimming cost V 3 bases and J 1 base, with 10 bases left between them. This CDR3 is CASSQQGRSNQPQHF. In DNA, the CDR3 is TGCGCCAGCAGCCAGCAGGGTAGGAGCAATCAGCCCCAGCATTTT.

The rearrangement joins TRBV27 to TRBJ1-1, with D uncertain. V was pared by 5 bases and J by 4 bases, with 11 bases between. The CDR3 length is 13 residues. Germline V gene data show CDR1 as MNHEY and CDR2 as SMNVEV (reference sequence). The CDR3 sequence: CASSLWWGTEAFF. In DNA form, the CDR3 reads TGTGCCAGCAGTCTCTGGTGGGGCACTGAAGCTTTCTTT.

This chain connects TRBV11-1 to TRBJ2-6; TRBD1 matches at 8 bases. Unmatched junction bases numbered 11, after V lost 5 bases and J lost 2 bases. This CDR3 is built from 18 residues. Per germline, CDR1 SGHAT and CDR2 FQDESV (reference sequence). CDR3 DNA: TGTGCCAGCAGCCATCATTGGACAGGGAGAACTGGGGCCAACGTCCTGACTTTC. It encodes CASSHHWTGRTGANVLTF.

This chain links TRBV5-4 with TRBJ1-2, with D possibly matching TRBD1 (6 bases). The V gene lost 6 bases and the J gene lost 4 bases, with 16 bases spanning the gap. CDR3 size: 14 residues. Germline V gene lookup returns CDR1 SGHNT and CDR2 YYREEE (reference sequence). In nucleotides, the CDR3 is TGTGCCAGCACCCCCCACAGGGAAGGCTATGGCTACACCTTC. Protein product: CASTPHREGYGYTF. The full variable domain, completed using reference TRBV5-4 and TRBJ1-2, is ETGVTQSPTHLIKTRGQQVTLRCSSQSGHNTVSWYQQALGQGPQFIFQYYREEENGRGNFPPRFSGLQFPNYSSELNVNALELDDSALYLCASTPHREGYGYTFGSGTRLTVV.

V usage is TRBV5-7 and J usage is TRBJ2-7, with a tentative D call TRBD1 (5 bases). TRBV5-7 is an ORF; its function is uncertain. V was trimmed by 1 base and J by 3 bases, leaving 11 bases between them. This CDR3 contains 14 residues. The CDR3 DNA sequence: TGTGCCAGCAGCTTGTTAGGGGTTTGCTACGAGCAGTACTTC. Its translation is CASSLLGVCYEQYF.

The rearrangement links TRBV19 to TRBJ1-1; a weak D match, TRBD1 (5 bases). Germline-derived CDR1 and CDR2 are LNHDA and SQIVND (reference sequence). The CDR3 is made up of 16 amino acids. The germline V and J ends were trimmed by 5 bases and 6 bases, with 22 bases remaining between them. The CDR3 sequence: CASSRFGEIGDSEAFF. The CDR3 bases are TGTGCCAGTAGTCGATTTGGGGAAATAGGGGATTCTGAAGCTTTCTTT.

DNA of the CDR3: TGTGCCACCAGCAGAGTCCCCTTTGGGCAGTTCTTC. It is translated as CATSRVPFGQFF. V is TRBV15 and J is TRBJ2-1; no clear D gene. CDR1 is LNHNV, CDR2 YYDKDF, per germline (reference sequence). This CDR3 comprises 12 residues. Deletions cut 1 base from V and 12 bases from J, with 10 bases between.

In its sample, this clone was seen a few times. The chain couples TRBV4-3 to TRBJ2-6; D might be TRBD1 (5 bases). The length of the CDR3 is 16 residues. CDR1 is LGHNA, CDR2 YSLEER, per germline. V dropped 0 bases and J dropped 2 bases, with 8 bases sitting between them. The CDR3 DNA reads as TGCGCCAGCAGCCAAGATCAGGGTACTGGGGCCAACGTCCTGACTTTC. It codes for CASSQDQGTGANVLTF.

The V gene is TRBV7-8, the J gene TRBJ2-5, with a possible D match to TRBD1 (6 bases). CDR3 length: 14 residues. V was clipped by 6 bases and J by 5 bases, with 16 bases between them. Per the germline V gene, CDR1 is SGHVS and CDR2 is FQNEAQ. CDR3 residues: CASSNRTGFETQYF. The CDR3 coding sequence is TGTGCCAGCAGTAACAGAACAGGGTTCGAGACCCAGTACTTC.

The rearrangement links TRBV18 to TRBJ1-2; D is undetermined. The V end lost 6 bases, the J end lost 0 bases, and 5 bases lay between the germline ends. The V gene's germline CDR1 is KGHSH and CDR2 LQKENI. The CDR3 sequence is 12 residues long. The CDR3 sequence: CASSQANYGYTF. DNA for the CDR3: TGTGCCAGCTCCCAAGCTAACTATGGCTACACCTTC.

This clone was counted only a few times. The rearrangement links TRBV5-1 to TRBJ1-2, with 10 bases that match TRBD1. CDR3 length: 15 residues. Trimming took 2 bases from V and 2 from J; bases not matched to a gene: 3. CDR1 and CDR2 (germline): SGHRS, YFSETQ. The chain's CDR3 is CASSFSTGGNYGYTF. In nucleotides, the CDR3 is TGCGCCAGCAGCTTTTCGACAGGGGGCAACTATGGCTACACCTTC. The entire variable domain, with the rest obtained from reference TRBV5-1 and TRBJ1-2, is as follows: KAGVTQTPRYLIKTRGQQVTLSCSPISGHRSVSWYQQTPGQGLQFLFEYFSETQRNKGNFPGRFSGRQFSNSRSEMNVSTLELGDSALYLCASSFSTGGNYGYTFGSGTRLTVV.

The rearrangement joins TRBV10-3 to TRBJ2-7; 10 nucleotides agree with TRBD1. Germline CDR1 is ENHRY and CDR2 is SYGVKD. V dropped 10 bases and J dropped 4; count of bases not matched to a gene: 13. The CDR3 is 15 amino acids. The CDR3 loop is CASSSSGTGVYEQYF. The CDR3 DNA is TGTGCCAGCTCAAGCTCCGGGACAGGGGTGTACGAGCAGTACTTC.

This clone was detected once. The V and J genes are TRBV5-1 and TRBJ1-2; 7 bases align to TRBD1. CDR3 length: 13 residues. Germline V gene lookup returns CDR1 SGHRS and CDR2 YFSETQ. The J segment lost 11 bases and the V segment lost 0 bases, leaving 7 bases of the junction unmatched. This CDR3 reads CASSLVGGDSYTF. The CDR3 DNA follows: TGCGCCAGCAGCTTGGTAGGGGGCGATAGTTACACCTTC.

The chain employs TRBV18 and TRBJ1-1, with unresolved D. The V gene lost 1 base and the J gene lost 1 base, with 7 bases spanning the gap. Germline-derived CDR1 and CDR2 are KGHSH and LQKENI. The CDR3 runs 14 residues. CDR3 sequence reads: CASSPRLENTEAFF. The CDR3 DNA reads TGTGCCAGCTCACCACGTCTGGAGAACACTGAAGCTTTCTTT. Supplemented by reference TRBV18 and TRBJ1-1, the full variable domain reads NAGVMQNPRHLVRRRGQEARLRCSPMKGHSHVYWYRQLPEEGLKFMVYLQKENIIDESGMPKERFSAEFPKEGPSILRIQQVVRGDSAAYFCASSPRLENTEAFFGQGTRLTVV.

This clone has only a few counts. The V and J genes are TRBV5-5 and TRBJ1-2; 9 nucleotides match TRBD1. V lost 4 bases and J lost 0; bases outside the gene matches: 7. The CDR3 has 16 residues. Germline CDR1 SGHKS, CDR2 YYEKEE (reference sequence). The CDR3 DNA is TGTGCCAGCAGCCCCCGACAGGGGGTTACTAACTATGGCTACACCTTC. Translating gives CASSPRQGVTNYGYTF.

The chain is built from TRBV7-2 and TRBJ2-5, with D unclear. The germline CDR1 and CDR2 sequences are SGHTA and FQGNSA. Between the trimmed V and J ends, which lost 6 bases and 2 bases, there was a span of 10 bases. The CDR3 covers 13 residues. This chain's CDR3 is CASSRTDQETQYF. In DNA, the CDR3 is TGTGCCAGCAGTCGCACAGATCAAGAGACCCAGTACTTC.